The source of this T cell receptor (beta chain) is a study of graft-versus-host responses after intestinal transplantation. Study summary: Recipients across the board were started on anti-thymocyte globulin induction, then kept on tacrolimus and steroids for two to three years.

About this clone: Its antigen is still unknown.

Study results and limitations: High graft-versus-host to host-versus-graft clonal ratios were seen in allografts of patients with graft-donor T cell macrochimerism. Analysis identified GvH clones in recipient marrow, with some appearing first in ileum or blood.

Germline V gives CDR1 SGHVS, CDR2 FNYEAQ. V gave up 1 base and J gave up 7 bases, with 14 bases separating them. The CDR3 has 14 amino acids. Sequenced by immunoSEQ multiplex PCR; TCRdb stores in-frame clones only, minus some. Here the sample spans approximately 71,000 clones, 89% being singletons. The TCR sequence derives from a human donor who received an intestinal transplant. The V call is TRBV7-6, the J call TRBJ2-7; D possibly corresponds to TRBD2 (5 bases). Sample: unstimulated CD8+ T cells sorted from spleen or lymph node cells, taken before intestinal transplant. The CDR3 coding sequence is TGTGCCAGCAGCTTAGGAGGGCGGTACTTGGAGCAGTACTTC. Its translation is CASSLGGRYLEQYF.